This T cell receptor (beta chain) was retrieved from a study of T cells in Graves' hyperthyroidism and ophthalmopathy. With 10 bases removed from V and 5 bases from J, the gap between germline ends came to 17 bases. The CDR3 covers 13 residues. CDR1 SNHLY and CDR2 FYNNEI come from the germline V gene. Amplification of TCR beta CDR3 regions was performed using RNA transcripts as template. A first-round RT-PCR of the TCR CDR3 used the HTBI primer set. TCRdb re-called the multiplex PCR reads through MiXCR, storing one row per CDR3 protein. Of 150,000 to 200,000 distinct CDR3 sequences in the sample, about a tenth were seen once. This clonotype has a count of ten or more.

The rearrangement joins TRBV2 to TRBJ2-5; a weak D match, TRBD2 (5 bases). This sequence was found in a woman aged 18-29 years with Graves' hyperthyroidism that later progressed to Graves' ophthalmopathy. Sequencing used blood. The CDR3 region has the DNA TGTGCCACCGGTCGGTCCCCGGGGGAGACCCAGTACTTC. It is translated as CATGRSPGETQYF. The full variable domain, in which reference TRBV2 and TRBJ2-5 provide the parts outside the CDR3, is EPEVTQTPSHQVTQMGQEVILRCVPISNHLYFYWYRQILGQKVEFLVSFYNNEISEKSEIFDDQFSVERPDGSNFTLKIRSTKLEDSAMYFCATGRSPGETQYFGPGTRLLVL.